This entry features one T cell receptor beta chain sequence. Germline V CDR1 and CDR2: MDHEN, SYDVKM. The CDR3 loop spans 14 amino acids. With 5 bases clipped from V and 9 bases from J, the junction kept 7 bases outside the gene matches. The data originate from a study of shared T cell receptors in the human thymus. Produced via immunoSEQ multiplex PCR; TCRdb's table is partial and in-frame only. The sample has approximately 660,000 clones; roughly 90% are singletons. These records were also assigned to another study, of human thymus T cells. As reported in that work: From resections taken during corrective heart surgery, the thymus tissue was obtained. Thymic and blood repertoires appeared to carry a bias in their V and J gene usage. In unrelated individuals, thymic repertoires overlapped highly, according to related research.

The clonotype comes from a boy under two years old with a congenital heart defect. Sequencing input: thymocytes. V is TRBV28 and J is TRBJ2-1, with 10 bases aligning to TRBD1. The CDR3 protein is CASSMTGGGSEQFF. The CDR3 DNA reads TGTGCCAGCAGTATGACAGGGGGCGGCTCTGAGCAGTTCTTC.